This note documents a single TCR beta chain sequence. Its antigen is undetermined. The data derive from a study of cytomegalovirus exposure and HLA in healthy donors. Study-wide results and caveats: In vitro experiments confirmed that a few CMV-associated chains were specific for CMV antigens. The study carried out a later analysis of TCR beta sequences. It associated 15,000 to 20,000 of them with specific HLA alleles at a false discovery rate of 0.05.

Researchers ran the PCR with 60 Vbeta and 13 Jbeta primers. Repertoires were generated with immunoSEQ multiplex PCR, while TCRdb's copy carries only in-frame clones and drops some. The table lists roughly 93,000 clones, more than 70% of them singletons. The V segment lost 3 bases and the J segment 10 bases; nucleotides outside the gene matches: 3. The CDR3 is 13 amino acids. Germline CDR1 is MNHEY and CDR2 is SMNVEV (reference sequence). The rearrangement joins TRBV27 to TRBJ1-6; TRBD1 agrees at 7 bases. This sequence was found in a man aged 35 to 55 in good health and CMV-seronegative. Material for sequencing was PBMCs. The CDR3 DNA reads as TGTGCCAGCAGTTTTGACAGGGCGTCACCCCTCCACTTT. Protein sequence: CASSFDRASPLHF.